The rows below give T cell receptor beta chains drawn from one sample of a study of cytomegalovirus exposure and HLA in healthy donors. Only in-frame clones appear in the TCRdb table, and some are missing; sequencing was by immunoSEQ multiplex PCR. The sample has approximately 150,000 clones, over 80% seen once; the top ten hold less than 5%. The sequencing sample was made of PBMCs. Receptors originate from a man aged 45-65 years in good health and CMV-seropositive. Both conserved end residues are part of each CDR3. The D gene is left open where the match is weak. Only some rows state a clone size, as once, few, many or a class for expanded clones.

TRBV30,-,TRBD1,TRBJ2-3,CAWNRGLGDTQYF,TGTGCCTGGAACAGGGGGCTAGGAGATACGCAGTATTTT
TRBV29-1,-,-,TRBJ2-5,CSVDIGGTAGAQYF,TGCAGCGTTGATATTGGGGGGACCGCCGGGGCCCAGTACTTC
TRBV7-7,-,TRBD1,TRBJ2-3,CASSQDRRDTQYF,TGTGCCAGCAGCCAGGACAGGCGGGATACGCAGTATTTT
TRBV19,-,TRBD1,TRBJ2-3,CASSNRGTDTQYF,TGTGCCAGTAGTAACAGGGGGACAGATACGCAGTATTTT
TRBV7-9,-,TRBD1,TRBJ2-2,CAKQGDTGELFF,TGTGCCAAACAGGGGGACACCGGGGAGCTGTTTTTT
TRBV2,-,-,TRBJ1-4,CASSEDRAGNEKLFF,TGTGCCAGCAGTGAAGATCGGGCAGGGAATGAAAAACTGTTTTTT
TRBV5-1,few,-,TRBJ1-4,CASSLEGGLGEKLFF,TGCGCCAGCAGCTTGGAGGGGGGGCTGGGTGAAAAACTGTTTTTT
TRBV28,-,-,TRBJ2-1,CASTSGQGIYNEQFF,TGTGCCAGCACATCCGGTCAGGGGATCTACAATGAGCAGTTCTTC
TRBV7-9,-,-,TRBJ1-1,CASSSLTGNTEAFF,TGTGCCAGCAGCTCCCTGACAGGGAACACTGAAGCTTTCTTT
TRBV28,-,-,TRBJ2-1,CASSSRGEGKNEQFF,TGTGCCAGCAGTTCCAGGGGCGAGGGGAAAAATGAGCAGTTCTTC
TRBV27,-,TRBD1,TRBJ1-1,CASSSGTGGMNTEAFF,TGTGCCAGCAGTTCCGGGACAGGAGGCATGAACACTGAAGCTTTCTTT
TRBV11-2,-,TRBD1,TRBJ2-7,CASSLGRDRNYEQYF,TGTGCCAGCAGCTTAGGAAGGGACAGGAACTACGAGCAGTACTTC
TRBV5-6,few,-,TRBJ1-5,CASSLGWGGRNQPQHF,TGTGCCAGCAGCTTGGGGTGGGGGGGCAGGAATCAGCCCCAGCATTTT
TRBV10-3,-,-,TRBJ1-2,CAISESGAAPTNYGYTF,TGTGCCATCAGTGAGTCGGGGGCCGCACCTACTAACTATGGCTACACCTTC
TRBV19,-,TRBD1,TRBJ1-1,CASKDRDTEAFF,TGTGCCAGTAAAGACAGGGACACTGAAGCTTTCTTT
TRBV7-6,once,TRBD2,TRBJ2-5,CASSLLAGGRQETQYF,TGTGCCAGCAGCTTGCTAGCGGGGGGGCGCCAAGAGACCCAGTACTTC
TRBV5-1,-,TRBD1,TRBJ1-1,CASSIRQGSEAFF,TGCGCCAGCAGCATCCGACAGGGGTCTGAAGCTTTCTTT
TRBV28,-,TRBD1,TRBJ1-2,CAITGTVYGYTF,TGTGCCATCACCGGGACAGTCTATGGCTACACCTTC
TRBV6-6,-,-,TRBJ2-7,CASRRGAQEGEQYF,TGTGCCAGCCGGAGGGGAGCCCAGGAGGGCGAGCAGTACTTC
TRBV5-1,-,TRBD1,TRBJ1-4,CASSRDSPNEKLFF,TGCGCCAGCAGCCGGGACAGTCCAAATGAAAAACTGTTTTTT
TRBV11-2,-,TRBD2,TRBJ2-3,CASSLNAAGGSDTQYF,TGTGCCAGCAGCTTAAATGCAGCGGGAGGTTCTGATACGCAGTATTTT
TRBV6-1,-,TRBD1,TRBJ1-1,CASRSNTGANTEAFF,TGTGCCAGCAGGTCTAATACAGGGGCGAACACTGAAGCTTTCTTT
TRBV4-3,-,TRBD1,TRBJ1-2,CASSQGTGNTFYGYTF,TGCGCCAGCAGCCAAGGGACAGGGAACACATTCTATGGCTACACCTTC
TRBV7-9,-,TRBD1,TRBJ1-6,CASRNQMDRDNSPLHF,TGTGCCAGCAGAAACCAGATGGACAGGGATAATTCACCCCTCCACTTT
TRBV4-3,few,-,TRBJ2-4,CASSPGENIQYF,TGCGCCAGCAGTCCAGGGGAAAACATTCAGTACTTC
TRBV6-6,few,TRBD1,TRBJ1-1,CASRKQGMNTEAFF,TGTGCCAGCCGTAAACAGGGGATGAACACTGAAGCTTTCTTT
TRBV7-8,-,-,TRBJ1-2,CASSFNRGVYGYTF,TGTGCCAGCAGCTTCAATCGGGGGGTCTATGGCTACACCTTC
TRBV28,-,-,TRBJ1-1,CASSPGARNTEAFF,TGTGCCAGCAGCCCAGGGGCAAGGAACACTGAAGCTTTCTTT
TRBV5-4,-,TRBD1,TRBJ1-2,CASRYGQGYGYTF,TGTGCCAGCAGATATGGACAGGGCTATGGCTACACCTTC
TRBV5-8,-,-,TRBJ1-6,CASSSLTTQSPLHF,TGTGCCAGCAGCTCACTTACGACACAATCACCCCTCCACTTT
TRBV28,-,-,TRBJ1-2,CASLGTGRENYGYTF,TGTGCCAGCCTGGGAACGGGCAGGGAAAACTATGGCTACACCTTC
TRBV6-6,-,TRBD2,TRBJ2-7,CASSLLAGLDEQYF,TGTGCCAGCAGCCTTCTAGCGGGACTGGACGAGCAGTACTTC
TRBV28,few,-,TRBJ1-1,CASTLSGAITEAFF,TGTGCCAGCACCCTTAGTGGGGCGATTACTGAAGCTTTCTTT
TRBV6-4,-,TRBD1,TRBJ2-1,CASSASPGQGGNEQFF,TGTGCCAGCAGTGCTTCCCCTGGACAGGGTGGTAATGAGCAGTTCTTC
TRBV5-6,-,TRBD1,TRBJ2-7,CASKPGQGYEQYF,TGTGCCAGCAAGCCGGGACAGGGATACGAGCAGTACTTC
TRBV5-1,-,TRBD1,TRBJ1-6,CASRPSGTGGVSYNSPLHF,TGCGCCAGCAGACCTAGCGGGACAGGGGGGGTGTCCTATAATTCACCCCTCCACTTT
TRBV2,once,TRBD1,TRBJ2-5,CASSGRGRQETQYF,TGTGCCAGCAGTGGCAGGGGGCGTCAAGAGACCCAGTACTTC
TRBV4-1,-,-,TRBJ2-7,CASSQYTGTDHGAYEQYF,TGCGCCAGCAGCCAATATACCGGGACTGACCACGGGGCCTACGAGCAGTACTTC
TRBV6-6,-,-,TRBJ1-2,CASTPRGGPNYGYTF,TGTGCCAGCACCCCACGGGGGGGGCCTAACTATGGCTACACCTTC
TRBV27,few,-,TRBJ2-1,CASSFLTPLATSSYNEQFF,TGTGCCAGCAGTTTCCTGACACCACTAGCTACGAGCTCCTACAATGAGCAGTTCTTC
TRBV20-1,-,-,TRBJ2-1,CSARVSSEQFF,TGCAGTGCTAGAGTCTCCTCGGAGCAGTTCTTC
TRBV9,few,-,TRBJ1-1,CASSVSGVRTEAFF,TGTGCCAGCAGCGTTTCAGGGGTAAGGACTGAAGCTTTCTTT
TRBV5-5,-,-,TRBJ2-7,CASSLVRGLDYEQYF,TGTGCCAGCAGCTTGGTCCGCGGGTTGGACTACGAGCAGTACTTC